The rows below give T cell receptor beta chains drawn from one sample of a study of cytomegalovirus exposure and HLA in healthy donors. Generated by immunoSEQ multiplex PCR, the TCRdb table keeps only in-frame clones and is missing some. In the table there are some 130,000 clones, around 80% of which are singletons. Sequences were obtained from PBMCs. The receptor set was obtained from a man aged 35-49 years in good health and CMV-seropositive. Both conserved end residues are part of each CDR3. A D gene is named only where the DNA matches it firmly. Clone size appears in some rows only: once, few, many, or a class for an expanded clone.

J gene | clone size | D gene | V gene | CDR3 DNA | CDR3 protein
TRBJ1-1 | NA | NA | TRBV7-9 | TGTGCCAGCAGCTTAGAGGGTGGAACAGGAGCTTTCTTT | CASSLEGGTGAFF
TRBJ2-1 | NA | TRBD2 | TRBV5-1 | TGCGCCAGCAGCTTCCCGGGGACTAGCGAACACAATGAGCAGTTCTTC | CASSFPGTSEHNEQFF
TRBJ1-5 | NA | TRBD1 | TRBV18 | TGTGCCAGCTCAGACGACAGGGTCCAGCCCCAGCATTTT | CASSDDRVQPQHF
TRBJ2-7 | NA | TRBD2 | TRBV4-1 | TGCGCCAGCAGCCAAGATGCTAGCGGGAGAAGGTACGAGCAGTACTTC | CASSQDASGRRYEQYF
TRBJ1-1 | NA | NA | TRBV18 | TGTGCCAGCTCACCACGTCCCCAGAACACTGAAGCTTTCTTT | CASSPRPQNTEAFF
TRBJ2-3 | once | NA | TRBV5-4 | TGTGCCAGCAGCTTAAGCTCTAGTCCGGCAGATACGCAGTATTTT | CASSLSSSPADTQYF
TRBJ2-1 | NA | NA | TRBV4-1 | TGCGCCAGCAGCCAAGAGGCACCAACCTACAATGAGCAGTTCTTC | CASSQEAPTYNEQFF
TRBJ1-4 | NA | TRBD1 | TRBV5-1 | TGCGCCAGCAGCTTGGGACAGGGGTACGGTGAAAAACTGTTTTTT | CASSLGQGYGEKLFF
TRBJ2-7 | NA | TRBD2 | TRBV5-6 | TGTGCCAGCAGCGAGGGACTAGCGGGACACTCCTACGAGCAGTACTTC | CASSEGLAGHSYEQYF
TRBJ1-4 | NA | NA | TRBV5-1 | TGCGCCAGCAGCTTGGTTCCGGGAAATGAAAAACTGTTTTTT | CASSLVPGNEKLFF
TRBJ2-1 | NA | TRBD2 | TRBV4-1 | TGCGCCAGCAGCCAAGATGCAGCGGGAGGGCGTCTTGGGCAGTTCTTC | CASSQDAAGGRLGQFF
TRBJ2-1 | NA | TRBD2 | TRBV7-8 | TGTGCCAGCAGCTGGATACGGGGGGGAGTAGGAAATGAGCAGTTCTTC | CASSWIRGGVGNEQFF
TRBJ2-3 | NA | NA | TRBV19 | TGTGCCAGTACCACACTAGCCTCGGCAGATACGCAGTATTTT | CASTTLASADTQYF